This T cell receptor (beta chain) was sequenced in a study of cytomegalovirus exposure and HLA in healthy donors. Findings of the study overall: With further analysis later on, most CMV-associated TCR beta chains appeared HLA-restricted.

Trimming removed 0 bases from V and 10 bases from J, with 22 bases in between. In germline, CDR1 is MGHRA, CDR2 YSYEKL. This CDR3 is 18 amino acids long. Concerning this clone: Its antigen is undetermined.

Researchers ran the PCR with 60 Vbeta and 13 Jbeta primers. Clones were read by immunoSEQ multiplex PCR, and TCRdb kept only the in-frame ones, dropping some. Here the sample spans 150,000 to 200,000 clones, more than 60% being singletons. The receptor's source is a woman aged 30 to 39 in good health and CMV-seronegative. The chain couples TRBV4-1 to TRBJ1-6; D is unresolved. The material sequenced was PBMCs. For the CDR3, the DNA is TGCGCCAGCAGCCAAGACCCTGAATGGGAGGCCAACACCTCACCCCTCCACTTT. This codes for CASSQDPEWEANTSPLHF.